This T cell receptor (beta chain) originates from a study of blood T cell repertoires in COVID-19. V lost 1 base and J lost 4; bases outside the gene matches: 4. This CDR3 is built from 15 residues. Germline-derived CDR1 and CDR2 are SGHTA and FQGTGA. Repertoires were generated with immunoSEQ multiplex PCR, while TCRdb's copy carries only in-frame clones and drops some. This sample has over 100,000 clones, with around 87% found just once. The Seattle patients joined while their infection was active and were tracked longitudinally afterward. This chain joins TRBV7-3 and TRBJ2-7, with 10 bases matching TRBD2. The TCR comes from a woman in her fifties or sixties with COVID-19, enrolled during active disease. The specimen sequenced was peripheral blood. The CDR3 spells CASSLRAGGPYEQYF. The CDR3 bases are TGTGCCAGCAGCTTAAGAGCGGGGGGGCCGTACGAGCAGTACTTC.